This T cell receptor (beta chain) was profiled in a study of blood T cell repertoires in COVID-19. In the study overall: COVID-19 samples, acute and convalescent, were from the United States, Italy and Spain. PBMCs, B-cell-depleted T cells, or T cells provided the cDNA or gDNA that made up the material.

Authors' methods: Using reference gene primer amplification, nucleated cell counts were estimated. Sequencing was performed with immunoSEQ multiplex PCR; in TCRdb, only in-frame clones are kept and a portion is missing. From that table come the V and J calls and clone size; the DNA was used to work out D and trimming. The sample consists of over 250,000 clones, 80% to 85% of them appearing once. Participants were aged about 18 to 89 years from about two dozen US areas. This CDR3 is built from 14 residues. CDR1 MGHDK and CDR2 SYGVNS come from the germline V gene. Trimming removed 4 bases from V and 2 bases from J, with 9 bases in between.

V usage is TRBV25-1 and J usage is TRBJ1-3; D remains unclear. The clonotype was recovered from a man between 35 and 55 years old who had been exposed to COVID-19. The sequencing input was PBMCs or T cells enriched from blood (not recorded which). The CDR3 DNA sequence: TGTGCCAGCAGTGTATTGGGAGCTGGAAACACCATATATTTT. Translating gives CASSVLGAGNTIYF.